These 8 T cell receptor beta chains were sequenced from one sample in a study of technical replicates of blood from a handful of donors. The method was immunoSEQ multiplex PCR; TCRdb's version includes in-frame clones alone and lacks a portion of them. The table records around 50,000 clones, approximately 95% of them present only once. Sequenced input: T cells isolated from PBMCs. The receptors derive from a human donor in good health.

This clone was seen only once. This chain connects TRBV5-6 to TRBJ2-7, with D unclear. Germline V CDR1 and CDR2: SGHDT, YYEEEE. V dropped 2 bases and J dropped 10 bases, with 22 bases sitting between them. There are 15 residues in the CDR3. The CDR3 DNA reads as TGTGCCAGCAGCTTAGCTTACCCGCCAGGTCCCCGACAGTACTTC. Translating gives CASSLAYPPGPRQYF.

The rearrangement uses TRBV9 and TRBJ2-3, with TRBD2 matching over 12 bases. In germline, CDR1 is SGDLS, CDR2 YYNGEE. The CDR3 sequence is 15 residues long. The V gene end was trimmed by 4 bases and the J gene end by 6 bases; junction bases not matched to a gene: 6. The CDR3 protein is CASSSTSGSIDTQYF. CDR3 nucleotides: TGTGCCAGCAGCTCGACTAGCGGGAGCATCGATACGCAGTATTTT.

The chain has TRBV2 and TRBJ2-2; TRBD2 is a possible D gene (5 bases). Trimming pared 6 bases from V and 6 bases from J, leaving 20 bases between. The CDR3 length is 16 residues. The V gene's germline CDR1 is SNHLY and CDR2 FYNNEI. In DNA form, the CDR3 reads TGTGCCAGCAGGGACTCGGGTGGCGGGCGGGCCGGGGAGCTGTTTTTT. As protein: CASRDSGGGRAGELFF.

J is TRBJ2-7 and V is TRBV28; 16 positions agree with TRBD2. V was pared by 3 bases and J by 6 bases, with 8 bases of the junction left unmatched. Germline values: CDR1 MDHEN, CDR2 SYDVKM. The CDR3 totals 17 residues. The CDR3 DNA follows: TGTGCCAGCAGTTTTCCGGGACTAGCGGGGGGGGGAGGCGAGCAGTACTTC. This encodes CASSFPGLAGGGGEQYF.

The chain has TRBV2 and TRBJ2-7; possible D gene TRBD2, 6 bases. Germline V CDR1 and CDR2: SNHLY, FYNNEI. This CDR3 spans 15 amino acids. Trimming shortened V by 10 bases and J by 2 bases, and 21 bases separated the two germline ends. CDR3 sequence reads: CATIKTRAGTYEQYF. DNA for the CDR3: TGTGCCACCATAAAGACGAGGGCGGGGACCTACGAGCAGTACTTC.

The V gene is TRBV28, the J gene TRBJ2-7; 7 positions agree with TRBD1. CDR1 is MDHEN, CDR2 SYDVKM, per germline. This CDR3 spans 14 amino acids. J was trimmed by 1 base and V by 4 bases; bases with no gene match: 4. DNA of the CDR3: TGTGCCAGCAGTTCAGGACAGGCTTCCTACGAGCAGTACTTC. Its protein product is CASSSGQASYEQYF.

The chain employs TRBV6-5 and TRBJ2-5; 11 nucleotides match TRBD2. Germline loops: CDR1 MNHEY, CDR2 SVGAGI. CDR3 size: 16 residues. V was pared by 0 bases and J by 5 bases, with 5 bases of the junction left unmatched. The CDR3 region has the DNA TGTGCCAGCAGTTACTCGAGGGTAGCGGGAGGGGAGACCCAGTACTTC. Translated: CASSYSRVAGGETQYF.

The genes are TRBV29-1 and TRBJ2-7; D possibly corresponds to TRBD2 (6 bases). Trimming cost V 4 bases and J 2 bases, with 18 bases left between them. The CDR3 covers 15 residues. Germline V gene lookup returns CDR1 SQVTM and CDR2 ANQGSEA. CDR3: CSVAAGSQTAYEQYF. CDR3 DNA: TGCAGCGTTGCGGCGGGGTCACAGACCGCCTACGAGCAGTACTTC.